This TCR beta chain appears in the sequencing data of a study of T cell changes during pregnancy in multiple sclerosis (dated by TCRdb to about 2019). About the full investigation: Changes in the T cell repertoire over the course of pregnancy were examined in this study in women with multiple sclerosis.

The method was the immunoSEQ multiplex PCR assay. TCRdb mirrors the immuneACCESS table, restricted to in-frame sequences. Some clones are absent from its copies; in checked studies, under half trace to an unresolved V gene, and the reason for the others is unknown. Counted in this sample were about 59,000 clones; 92% of them appeared once. The ten top clones hold around 2.3% of the sample. Taken from the germline V gene (reference sequence), the CDR1 and CDR2 loops are LNHDA and SQIVND. The CDR3 runs 16 residues from the cysteine to the phenylalanine. CDR3 DNA only is kept here, 48 bases in frame from base 1. Unmatched junction bases come to 6, with V trimmed by 2 bases and J by 2 bases. Regarding this clone: Its binding antigen is unknown. Per-base qualities were not stored, and no clone one base away is much larger.

The rearrangement joined TRBV19 to TRBJ1-1; 9 middle bases align to TRBD1. The TCR sequence derives from a female donor with multiple sclerosis, enrolled in a pregnancy study. Specimen: peripheral blood, collected in the first trimester of pregnancy. The CDR3: CASSIRLDRGNTEAFF. The bases are TGTGCCAGTAGTATAAGGCTGGACAGGGGAAACACTGAAGCTTTCTTT.